The clone carrying this TCR beta chain was recorded once. Its target is unknown. The conserved closing phenylalanine or tryptophan is absent in this CDR3, likely reflecting a read error. The CDR3 consists of 18 residues. The V and J ends lost 3 bases and 3 bases, in that order; junction bases with no gene match: 12. Germline V lookup: CDR1 MNHEY, CDR2 SMNVEV (reference sequence). This sample was taken from a study of cytomegalovirus exposure and HLA in healthy donors. Study information: There were 90 million to 140 million unique TCR beta sequences, drawn from approximately 190 million T cells, in an earlier analysis.

This PCR relied on a set of 60 Vbeta primers and 13 Jbeta primers. Repertoires were generated with immunoSEQ multiplex PCR, while TCRdb's copy carries only in-frame clones and drops some. Of 55,000 to 80,000 clones listed, 65% to 70% are singletons. Study-wide results and caveats: An Asian-associated ancestry cluster reportedly showed fewer N-insertions than the roughly 700-donor mean in a later analysis. Usually a TCR sequence was rare, but some public TCRs were found in many donors. Three CMV-associated chains were confirmed in vitro to be specific for CMV antigens.

Source material: PBMCs. The TCR originated in a woman aged 25 to 39 in good health and CMV-seronegative. V gene TRBV27 combines with J gene TRBJ2-7, with 12 nucleotides matching TRBD2. Here the CDR3 reads CASSFSVGLAGTDYEQYL. In DNA form, the CDR3 reads TGTGCCAGCAGTTTTTCTGTTGGACTAGCGGGGACCGACTACGAGCAGTACCTC.